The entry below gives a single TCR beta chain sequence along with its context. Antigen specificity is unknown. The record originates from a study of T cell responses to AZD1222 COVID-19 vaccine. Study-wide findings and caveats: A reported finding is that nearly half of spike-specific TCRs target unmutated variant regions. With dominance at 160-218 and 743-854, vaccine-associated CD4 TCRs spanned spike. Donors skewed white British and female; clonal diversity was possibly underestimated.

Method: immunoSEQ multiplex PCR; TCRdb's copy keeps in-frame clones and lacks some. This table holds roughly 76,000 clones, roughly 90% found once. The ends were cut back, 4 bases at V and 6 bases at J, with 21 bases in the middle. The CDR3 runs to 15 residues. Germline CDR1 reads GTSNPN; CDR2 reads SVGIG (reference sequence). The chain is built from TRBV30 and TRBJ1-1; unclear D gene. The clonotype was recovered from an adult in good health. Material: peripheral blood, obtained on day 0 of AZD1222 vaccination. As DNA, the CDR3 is TGTGCCTGGACCCTTGACTTAAGTCCGTGGGCTGAAGCTTTCTTT. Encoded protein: CAWTLDLSPWAEAFF.